This T cell receptor (beta chain) was documented in a study of blood T cell repertoires in COVID-19. Study-level information: The origin of the acute and convalescent COVID-19 samples was the United States, Italy and Spain. T cells, B-cell-depleted T cells, or PBMCs provided the cDNA or gDNA that served as material.

In the study's own analysis: For nucleated cells, counts were estimated from reference gene primer amplification. The protocol was immunoSEQ multiplex PCR, while the TCRdb copy is restricted to in-frame clones and leaves out a portion. V and J calls and clone size are those listed in that table; D and trimming were worked out from the DNA. The sample lists 250,000 or so clones, roughly 80% occurring once. With V trimmed by 4 bases and J by 3 bases, 4 bases remained unmatched. From germline, CDR1 is SGHRS and CDR2 YFSETQ. CDR3 size: 14 residues. Sequenced input: peripheral blood. V is TRBV5-1 and J is TRBJ1-1, with 9 bases lining up with TRBD1. The TCR was taken from an older woman with active or convalescent COVID-19. CDR3 sequence (DNA): TGCGCCAGCAGCGTACAGGGGGCGGACACTGAAGCTTTCTTT. It encodes CASSVQGADTEAFF. The entire variable domain, with the rest obtained from reference TRBV5-1 and TRBJ1-1, is as follows: KAGVTQTPRYLIKTRGQQVTLSCSPISGHRSVSWYQQTPGQGLQFLFEYFSETQRNKGNFPGRFSGRQFSNSRSEMNVSTLELGDSALYLCASSVQGADTEAFFGQGTRLTVV.